This T cell receptor (beta chain) was captured in a study of T cell changes during pregnancy in multiple sclerosis. Clones were read by immunoSEQ multiplex PCR, and TCRdb kept only the in-frame ones, dropping some. The sample lists 93,000 or so clones, 85% to 95% seen once, with about 0.95% in the top ten. The CDR3 extends over 15 amino acids. The ends lost 4 bases at V and 3 bases at J; junction bases unmatched: 4. Germline lookup yields CDR1 LGHNA and CDR2 YNFKEQ. This clonotype was obtained from a female donor with multiple sclerosis, enrolled in a pregnancy study. The rearrangement links TRBV4-2 to TRBJ2-2, with 8 bases aligning to TRBD2. This sample comprised peripheral blood, obtained before pregnancy. CDR3 in amino acids: CASSRGGPHTGELFF. The DNA for the CDR3 is TGTGCCAGCAGCCGCGGGGGGCCGCACACCGGGGAGCTGTTTTTT.